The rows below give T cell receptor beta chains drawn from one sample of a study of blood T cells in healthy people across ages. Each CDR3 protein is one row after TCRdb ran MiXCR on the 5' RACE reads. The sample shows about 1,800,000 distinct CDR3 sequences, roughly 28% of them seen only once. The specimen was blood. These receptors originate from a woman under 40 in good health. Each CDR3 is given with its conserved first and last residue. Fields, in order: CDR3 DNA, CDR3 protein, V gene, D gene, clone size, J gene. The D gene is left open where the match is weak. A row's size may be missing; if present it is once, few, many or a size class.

cdr3_nt: TGTGCCAGCATTCTGGACAGGGGAGAGACCCAGTACTTC
cdr3_aa: CASILDRGETQYF
v_call: TRBV2
d_call: TRBD1
clone_size: .
j_call: TRBJ2-5

cdr3_nt: TGTGCCAGTAGTCTTGACGAACTAGCTAGCACAGATACGCAGTATTTT
cdr3_aa: CASSLDELASTDTQYF
v_call: TRBV7-8
d_call: .
clone_size: few
j_call: TRBJ2-3

cdr3_nt: TGCGCCAGCAGCGGGAGCAACCAAGAGACCCAGTACTTC
cdr3_aa: CASSGSNQETQYF
v_call: TRBV5-1
d_call: .
clone_size: many
j_call: TRBJ2-5

cdr3_nt: TGTGCCAGCAGGAATAGCCAGACCCAGTACTTC
cdr3_aa: CASRNSQTQYF
v_call: TRBV2
d_call: .
clone_size: .
j_call: TRBJ2-5

cdr3_nt: TGTGCCAGCAGCGTATTTGACAGGAGCTCTGGGGCCAACGTCCTGACTTTC
cdr3_aa: CASSVFDRSSGANVLTF
v_call: TRBV9
d_call: .
clone_size: .
j_call: TRBJ2-6

cdr3_nt: TGTGCCACCAGTACGGATCTTTACGAGCAGTACTTC
cdr3_aa: CATSTDLYEQYF
v_call: TRBV7-9
d_call: .
clone_size: .
j_call: TRBJ2-7

cdr3_nt: TGTGCCAGCAGCCGAGATCTAGGAAAAGAGACCCAGTACTTC
cdr3_aa: CASSRDLGKETQYF
v_call: TRBV4-2
d_call: .
clone_size: many
j_call: TRBJ2-5

cdr3_nt: TGCAGTGTTGGGACCCCCCTTGTGGCTAGCGGGGGGAGGGGAGAGACCCAGTACTTC
cdr3_aa: CSVGTPLVASGGRGETQYF
v_call: TRBV20-1
d_call: TRBD2
clone_size: .
j_call: TRBJ2-5

cdr3_nt: TGTGCCCTGGTGGGGGTCACCGGGGAGCTGTTTTTT
cdr3_aa: CALVGVTGELFF
v_call: TRBV7-9
d_call: .
clone_size: .
j_call: TRBJ2-2

cdr3_nt: TGTGCAGTTCTAAACTCCTTCACAGATACGCAGTATTTT
cdr3_aa: CAVLNSFTDTQYF
v_call: TRBV19
d_call: .
clone_size: few
j_call: TRBJ2-3

cdr3_nt: TGCAGTGCTAGAAGGTCAACCGCCACAGATACGCAGTATTTT
cdr3_aa: CSARRSTATDTQYF
v_call: TRBV20-1
d_call: .
clone_size: .
j_call: TRBJ2-3

cdr3_nt: TGTGCCAGCAGTTTGAAAAGGAATGAGCAGTTCTTC
cdr3_aa: CASSLKRNEQFF
v_call: TRBV27
d_call: .
clone_size: many
j_call: TRBJ2-1

cdr3_nt: TGCAGTGCGGGAAAACTAGCGGGAGGAGAGACCCAGTACTTC
cdr3_aa: CSAGKLAGGETQYF
v_call: TRBV20-1
d_call: TRBD2
clone_size: many
j_call: TRBJ2-5

cdr3_nt: TGCAGCGTTAGCCCTAGCGCTTCGTATACGCAGTATTTT
cdr3_aa: CSVSPSASYTQYF
v_call: TRBV29-1
d_call: .
clone_size: many
j_call: TRBJ2-3

cdr3_nt: TGTGCCAGCAGGGCCGGCGAGCGGGGCCCAGATACGCAGTATTTT
cdr3_aa: CASRAGERGPDTQYF
v_call: TRBV2
d_call: TRBD2
clone_size: .
j_call: TRBJ2-3

cdr3_nt: TGCAGTGCAACCGGGACAGGGAATTCACCCCTCCACTTT
cdr3_aa: CSATGTGNSPLHF
v_call: TRBV20-1
d_call: TRBD1
clone_size: .
j_call: TRBJ1-6

cdr3_nt: TGTGCCACCAGTGATTCAACAGGGACCCAGTACTTC
cdr3_aa: CATSDSTGTQYF
v_call: TRBV24-1
d_call: .
clone_size: many
j_call: TRBJ2-5

cdr3_nt: TGTGCCAGCAGTCAACTAGCGGGGAGAAACACCGGGGAGCTGTTTTTT
cdr3_aa: CASSQLAGRNTGELFF
v_call: TRBV12-3/TRBV12-4
d_call: TRBD2
clone_size: .
j_call: TRBJ2-2

cdr3_nt: TGCAGTGCTATAGGCCCCGGGACTAGCGGGAAATCCTTCTACGAGCAGTACTTC
cdr3_aa: CSAIGPGTSGKSFYEQYF
v_call: TRBV20-1
d_call: TRBD2
clone_size: many
j_call: TRBJ2-7

cdr3_nt: TGTGCCAGCAGCTCAGCCCTTAATTCACCCCTCCACTTT
cdr3_aa: CASSSALNSPLHF
v_call: TRBV11-2
d_call: .
clone_size: .
j_call: TRBJ1-6

cdr3_nt: TGTGCCAGCAGCGGTCGGACAGGGGCCTCTTACGAGCAGTACTTC
cdr3_aa: CASSGRTGASYEQYF
v_call: TRBV7-2
d_call: TRBD1
clone_size: .
j_call: TRBJ2-7

cdr3_nt: TGCGCCAGCAGCTACGAAGGGGGACAAGAGACCCAGTACTTC
cdr3_aa: CASSYEGGQETQYF
v_call: TRBV5-1
d_call: .
clone_size: many
j_call: TRBJ2-5

cdr3_nt: TGCGCCAGCAGTCAATCGGTCGGACAGTGGGCCTACGAGCAGTACTTC
cdr3_aa: CASSQSVGQWAYEQYF
v_call: TRBV23-1
d_call: .
clone_size: .
j_call: TRBJ2-7

cdr3_nt: TGTGCCAGCAGATCCCCCAGGACAACCTATGGCTACACCTTC
cdr3_aa: CASRSPRTTYGYTF
v_call: TRBV5-6
d_call: .
clone_size: few
j_call: TRBJ1-2

cdr3_nt: TGCGCCAGCAAGACGCCCGGGACTAACTCCTACGAGCAGTACTTC
cdr3_aa: CASKTPGTNSYEQYF
v_call: TRBV5-1
d_call: TRBD2
clone_size: .
j_call: TRBJ2-7

cdr3_nt: TGTGCCAGCAGTCCTCAACGACAGGGGTGTAATGAGCAGTTCTTC
cdr3_aa: CASSPQRQGCNEQFF
v_call: TRBV2
d_call: TRBD1
clone_size: .
j_call: TRBJ2-1

cdr3_nt: TGTGCCACCAGTGATGGGACAGGGGAAGAGCAGTACTTC
cdr3_aa: CATSDGTGEEQYF
v_call: TRBV24-1
d_call: TRBD1
clone_size: many
j_call: TRBJ2-7

cdr3_nt: TGCAGTGCTTTCTCCGGGACAGGGGGCGACTACACCTTC
cdr3_aa: CSAFSGTGGDYTF
v_call: TRBV20-1
d_call: TRBD1
clone_size: .
j_call: TRBJ1-2

cdr3_nt: TGTGCCAGTAGTACCACAAACAGGGGGTCGTGGAAAAATGAGCAGTACTTC
cdr3_aa: CASSTTNRGSWKNEQYF
v_call: TRBV19
d_call: TRBD1
clone_size: .
j_call: TRBJ2-5

cdr3_nt: TGCAGCGTTGATGGGCTAGGACAAAATGAGCAGTTCTTC
cdr3_aa: CSVDGLGQNEQFF
v_call: TRBV29-1
d_call: .
clone_size: few
j_call: TRBJ2-1

cdr3_nt: TGTGCCAGCAGCAACAGACAGGGGCCCTACGAGCAGTACTTC
cdr3_aa: CASSNRQGPYEQYF
v_call: TRBV7-3
d_call: TRBD1
clone_size: few
j_call: TRBJ2-7

cdr3_nt: TGTGCCAGTAGTAAACAGGGTGTTCGAACCGGGGAGCTGTTTTTT
cdr3_aa: CASSKQGVRTGELFF
v_call: TRBV19
d_call: .
clone_size: few
j_call: TRBJ2-2

cdr3_nt: TGTGCCAGCAGCTTAAGGGGACTAGCCGCCTCAAGAGGCAATGAGCAGTTCTTC
cdr3_aa: CASSLRGLAASRGNEQFF
v_call: TRBV7-2
d_call: TRBD2
clone_size: few
j_call: TRBJ2-1

cdr3_nt: TGCGCCAGCAGTCGGGACAGGGGGCTCTTTAGCTCCTACAATGAGCAGTTCTTC
cdr3_aa: CASSRDRGLFSSYNEQFF
v_call: TRBV23-1
d_call: TRBD1
clone_size: .
j_call: TRBJ2-1

cdr3_nt: TGTGCCAGCAGTTCCCCGGGGGGCACAGATACGCAGTATTTT
cdr3_aa: CASSSPGGTDTQYF
v_call: TRBV27
d_call: .
clone_size: many
j_call: TRBJ2-3

cdr3_nt: TGTGCCAGCAATCCGGACAGGGTTCAGCCCCAGCATTTT
cdr3_aa: CASNPDRVQPQHF
v_call: TRBV6-5
d_call: TRBD1
clone_size: .
j_call: TRBJ1-5

cdr3_nt: TGCGCCAGCAGCTACGGACAGGAGACCACCGGGGAGCTGTTTTTT
cdr3_aa: CASSYGQETTGELFF
v_call: TRBV5-1
d_call: TRBD1
clone_size: .
j_call: TRBJ2-2

cdr3_nt: TGTGCCAGCAGCATCGGCAGGGGGCAAGGCGGGGAGCTGTTTTTT
cdr3_aa: CASSIGRGQGGELFF
v_call: TRBV21-1
d_call: .
clone_size: .
j_call: TRBJ2-2

cdr3_nt: TGTACCAGCAGTGCCCGCGAGGGAGCGGGTAATTCACCCCTCCACTTT
cdr3_aa: CTSSAREGAGNSPLHF
v_call: TRBV6-1
d_call: .
clone_size: few
j_call: TRBJ1-6

cdr3_nt: TGTGCCAGCAGCACTCGGGGGCTAACAAACTACAATGAGCAGTTCTTC
cdr3_aa: CASSTRGLTNYNEQFF
v_call: TRBV5-6
d_call: .
clone_size: few
j_call: TRBJ2-1

cdr3_nt: TGTGCTAGTGGTCCCCAGGGACAGCTAAACTACGAGCAGTACTTC
cdr3_aa: CASGPQGQLNYEQYF
v_call: TRBV12-5
d_call: TRBD1
clone_size: few
j_call: TRBJ2-7

cdr3_nt: TGTGCCAGCAGTTTAGGGGGAGTGAACACAGATGCGCAGTATTTT
cdr3_aa: CASSLGGVNTDAQYF
v_call: TRBV12-3/TRBV12-4
d_call: .
clone_size: .
j_call: TRBJ2-3

cdr3_nt: TGTGCCATCAGGGAGAGCGACAGAGAAAAACTGTTTTTT
cdr3_aa: CAIRESDREKLFF
v_call: TRBV10-3
d_call: .
clone_size: .
j_call: TRBJ1-4

cdr3_nt: TGTGCCAGCAGTTCCCGGGTAGCGGGAACCGATACGCAGTATTTT
cdr3_aa: CASSSRVAGTDTQYF
v_call: TRBV27
d_call: TRBD2
clone_size: many
j_call: TRBJ2-3

cdr3_nt: TGCAGCGTTGAAGATGTCTTACCTGAAGCTTTCTTT
cdr3_aa: CSVEDVLPEAFF
v_call: TRBV29-1
d_call: .
clone_size: .
j_call: TRBJ1-1